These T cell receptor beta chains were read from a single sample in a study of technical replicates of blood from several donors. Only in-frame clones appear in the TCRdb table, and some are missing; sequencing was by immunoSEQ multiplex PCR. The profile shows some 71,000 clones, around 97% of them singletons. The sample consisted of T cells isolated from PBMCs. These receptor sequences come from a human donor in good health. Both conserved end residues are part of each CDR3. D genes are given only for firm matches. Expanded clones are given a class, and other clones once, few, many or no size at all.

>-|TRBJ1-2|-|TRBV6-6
CASRPGNYGYTF
TGTGCCAGCAGGCCGGGAAACTATGGCTACACCTTC
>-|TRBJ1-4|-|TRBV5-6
CASTFGGGEKLFF
TGTGCCAGCACCTTCGGGGGTGGGGAAAAACTGTTTTTT
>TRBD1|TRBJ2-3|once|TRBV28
CASSGQGAAGTDTQYF
TGTGCCAGCAGTGGACAGGGGGCAGCGGGCACAGATACGCAGTATTTT
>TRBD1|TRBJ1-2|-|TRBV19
CASSYSGTGSYGYTF
TGTGCCAGTAGTTATTCTGGGACAGGGTCCTATGGCTACACCTTC
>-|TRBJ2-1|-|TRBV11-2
CASSSSQSPAGEQFF
TGTGCCAGCAGCTCTAGCCAATCCCCCGCCGGGGAGCAGTTCTTC
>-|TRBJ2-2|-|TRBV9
CASSVGWGGGRPNTGELFF
TGTGCCAGCAGCGTAGGATGGGGGGGCGGGAGACCTAACACCGGGGAGCTGTTTTTT
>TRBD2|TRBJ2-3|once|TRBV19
CASSYGRTFTDTQYF
TGTGCCAGTAGTTACGGGAGGACCTTCACAGATACGCAGTATTTT
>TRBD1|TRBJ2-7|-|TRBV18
CASSLGQGDTHEQYF
TGTGCCAGCTCACTGGGACAGGGAGATACCCACGAGCAGTACTTC
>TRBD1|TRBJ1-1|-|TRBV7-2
CASSFGTGQEAFF
TGTGCCAGCAGCTTTGGGACAGGACAAGAAGCTTTCTTT
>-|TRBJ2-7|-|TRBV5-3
CARSLVQGYEQYF
TGTGCCAGAAGCTTAGTACAGGGCTACGAGCAGTACTTC
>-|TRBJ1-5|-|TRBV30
CAWGTGSNQPQHF
TGTGCCTGGGGCACGGGGAGCAATCAGCCCCAGCATTTT
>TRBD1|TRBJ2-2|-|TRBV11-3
CASSTGVSTGELFF
TGTGCCAGCAGCACAGGGGTCTCGACCGGGGAGCTGTTTTTT
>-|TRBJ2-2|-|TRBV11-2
CASSGQVNTGELFF
TGTGCCAGCTCGGGACAAGTGAACACCGGGGAGCTGTTTTTT
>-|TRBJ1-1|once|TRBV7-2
CASSLYKGDEAFF
TGTGCCAGCAGCTTATATAAAGGGGATGAAGCTTTCTTT
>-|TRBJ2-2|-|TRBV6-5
CASSQLAPNTGELFF
TGTGCCAGCAGTCAGCTAGCCCCGAACACCGGGGAGCTGTTTTTT
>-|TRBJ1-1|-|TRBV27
CASSLDRTGEAFF
TGTGCCAGCAGCTTAGACAGGACTGGGGAAGCTTTCTTT
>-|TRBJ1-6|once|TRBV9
CASSPRDSPLHF
TGTGCCAGCAGCCCCCGAGATTCACCCCTCCACTTT
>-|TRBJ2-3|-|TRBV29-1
CSVVTSGSWRFETDTQYF
TGCAGCGTTGTAACCAGTGGTAGTTGGAGATTTGAAACAGATACGCAGTATTTT
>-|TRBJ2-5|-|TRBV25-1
CASSFVRETQYF
TGTGCCAGCAGCTTCGTCAGGGAGACCCAGTACTTC
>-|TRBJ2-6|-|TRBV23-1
CAIPGAGANVLTF
TGCGCCATCCCGGGGGCTGGGGCCAACGTCCTGACTTTC
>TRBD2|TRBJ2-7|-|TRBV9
CASSPSGNYEQYF
TGTGCCAGCAGCCCTAGCGGTAACTACGAGCAGTACTTC
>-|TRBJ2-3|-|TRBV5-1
CASRFNTDTQYF
TGCGCCAGCAGATTTAACACAGATACGCAGTATTTT
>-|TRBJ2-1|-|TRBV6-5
CASSYNGRPNEQFF
TGTGCCAGCAGTTACAACGGGAGACCCAATGAGCAGTTCTTC
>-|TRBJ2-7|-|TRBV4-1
CASSQDQNSYEQYF
TGCGCCAGCAGCCAAGACCAGAATTCCTACGAGCAGTACTTC
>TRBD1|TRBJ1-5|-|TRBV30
CAWGPGQGLYQPQHF
TGTGCCTGGGGGCCGGGACAGGGCCTTTATCAGCCCCAGCATTTT
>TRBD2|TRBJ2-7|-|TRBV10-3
CAISESEREGDEQYF
TGTGCCATCAGTGAGTCGGAGCGGGAGGGAGATGAGCAGTACTTC
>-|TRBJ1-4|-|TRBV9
CASSVDMREKLFF
TGTGCCAGCAGCGTAGACATGAGGGAAAAACTGTTTTTT
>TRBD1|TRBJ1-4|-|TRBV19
CASSRITGGTNEKLFF
TGTGCCAGTAGTCGTATAACAGGGGGAACTAATGAAAAACTGTTTTTT
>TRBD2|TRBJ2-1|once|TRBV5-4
CASTPRTSGRSEQFF
TGTGCCAGCACCCCACGTACTAGCGGGAGGAGTGAGCAGTTCTTC
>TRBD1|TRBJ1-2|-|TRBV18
CASSPRQGTNYGYTF
TGTGCCAGCTCACCAAGACAGGGGACTAACTATGGCTACACCTTC
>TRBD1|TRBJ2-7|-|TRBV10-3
CAIGDRDRAAYEQYF
TGTGCCATAGGGGACCGGGACAGGGCTGCCTACGAGCAGTACTTC
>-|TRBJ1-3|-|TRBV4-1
CASSHTSGPGNTIYF
TGCGCCAGCAGCCACACCTCAGGGCCTGGAAACACCATATATTTT
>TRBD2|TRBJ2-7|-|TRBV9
CASSGLADYEQYF
TGTGCCAGCAGCGGACTAGCGGACTACGAGCAGTACTTC
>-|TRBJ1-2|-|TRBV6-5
CASSPHNYGYTF
TGTGCCAGCAGTCCACACAACTATGGCTACACCTTC
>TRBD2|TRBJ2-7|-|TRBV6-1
CASSEAYGGTRSYEQYF
TGTGCCAGCAGTGAAGCGTATGGGGGGACTAGATCCTACGAGCAGTACTTC
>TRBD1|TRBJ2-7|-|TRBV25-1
CASSELGITGGDEQYF
TGTGCCAGCAGTGAATTGGGGATAACAGGGGGCGACGAGCAGTACTTC
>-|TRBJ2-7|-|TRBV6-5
CASRRTVGEQYF
TGTGCCAGCAGGCGGACAGTTGGTGAGCAGTACTTC
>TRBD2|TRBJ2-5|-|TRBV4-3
CASSQELAGGGVAETQYF
TGCGCCAGCAGCCAAGAACTAGCGGGAGGAGGGGTCGCGGAGACCCAGTACTTC
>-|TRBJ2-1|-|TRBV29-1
CSVDRQTSLHEQFF
TGCAGCGTTGACCGACAGACTAGTTTACATGAGCAGTTCTTC
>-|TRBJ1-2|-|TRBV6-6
CASSPRGEDYGYTF
TGTGCCAGCAGTCCACGGGGAGAAGACTATGGCTACACCTTC
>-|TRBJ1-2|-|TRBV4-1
CASSHLSGDVYGYTF
TGCGCCAGCAGCCACCTCTCGGGGGACGTCTATGGCTACACCTTC
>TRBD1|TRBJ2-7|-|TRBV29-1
CSVTVTGGSYEQYF
TGCAGCGTTACCGTCACAGGGGGGTCCTACGAGCAGTACTTC
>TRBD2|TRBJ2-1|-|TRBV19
CASNGGGRIRNEQFF
TGTGCCAGTAATGGGGGCGGGAGGATACGGAATGAGCAGTTCTTC
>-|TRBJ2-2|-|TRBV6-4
CASSALAGYTGELFF
TGTGCCAGCAGTGCTTTGGCGGGATACACCGGGGAGCTGTTTTTT